This T cell receptor (beta chain) was identified in a study of control samples from healthy donors and cancer patients. TCRdb's table, derived via immunoSEQ multiplex PCR, lists solely in-frame clones and lacks some. Of roughly 170,000 clones in the sample, 88% were seen once. CDR3 length: 14 amino acids. The germline gives CDR1 LNHNV, CDR2 YYDKDF (reference sequence). The ends were cut back, 0 bases at V and 0 bases at J, with 5 bases in the middle. The rearrangement uses TRBV15 and TRBJ2-5; D not resolved. Sequencing input: blood. The sequence was obtained from a woman in her 30s in good health. The CDR3 sequence: CATSRELYQETQYF. The DNA for the CDR3 is TGTGCCACCAGCAGAGAGCTTTACCAAGAGACCCAGTACTTC. Combining the CDR3 with reference TRBV15 and TRBJ2-5 gives the whole variable domain DAMVIQNPRYQVTQFGKPVTLSCSQTLNHNVMYWYQQKSSQAPKLLFHYYDKDFNNEADTPDNFQSRRPNTSFCFLDIRSPGLGDTAMYLCATSRELYQETQYFGPGTRLLVL.